Shown below are 30 T cell receptor beta chains from a single sample sequenced in a study of shared clonotypes between healthy human individuals. Sequencing was performed with immunoSEQ multiplex PCR; in TCRdb, only in-frame clones are kept and a portion is missing. The sample lists approximately 2.3 million clones, more than 80% occurring once. Material for sequencing was naive CD4+ T cells from PBMCs. The subset denotes: CD45RA+ positively selected. Receptors originate from a man younger than 30 in good health. Some clones in this sample may be carry-over from other donors' samples.

The CDR3 region has the DNA TGTGCCAGCAGTACTGGACATATCCCTTCCTCGACTTTCTTT. Translated: CASSTGHIPSSTFF. The chain couples TRBV28 to TRBJ1-1, with a tentative D call TRBD1 (5 bases). The ends were cut back, 5 bases at V and 12 bases at J, with 22 bases in the middle. This CDR3 region has 14 residues. From germline, CDR1 is MDHEN and CDR2 SYDVKM.

The chain couples TRBV27 to TRBJ2-7, with D tentatively TRBD2 (5 bases). Germline V lookup: CDR1 MNHEY, CDR2 SMNVEV (reference sequence). Deletions cut 1 base from V and 4 bases from J, with 14 bases between. The CDR3 loop spans 15 amino acids. CDR3 nucleotides: TGTGCCAGCAGTTTATACGCTAGCTTGAAATACGAGCAGTACTTC. It specifies CASSLYASLKYEQYF.

The chain has TRBV10-2 and TRBJ2-5; no reliable D call. Trimming took off 7 bases at V and 2 bases at J, with 14 bases between the two ends. CDR3 length: 14 residues. Germline-derived CDR1 and CDR2 are WSHSY and SAAADI. The CDR3 reads CASNPRRIQETQYF. The CDR3 DNA reads as TGCGCCAGCAACCCCCGCAGAATACAAGAGACCCAGTACTTC.

To note about this clone: The sample contains more than one DNA sequence encoding this CDR3. The chain carries TRBV5-1 and TRBJ1-2; D gene uncertain. Germline V gene lookup returns CDR1 SGHRS and CDR2 YFSETQ. CDR3 size: 13 residues. V lost 0 bases, J lost 4 bases, and 7 bases lay in between. The CDR3 DNA follows: TGCGCCAGCAGCTTGGACGGAAGCTATGGCTACACCTTC. Translation: CASSLDGSYGYTF.

The V gene is TRBV6-1, the J gene TRBJ2-6, with 9 bases lining up with TRBD1. The CDR3 sequence is 17 residues long. The V and J ends lost 4 bases and 3 bases, in that order; junction bases with no gene match: 7. Germline loops: CDR1 MNHNS, CDR2 SASEGT. CDR3 residues: CASSGQTGGRGANVLTF. CDR3 DNA sequence: TGTGCCAGCAGTGGCCAAACAGGGGGCCGTGGGGCCAACGTCCTGACTTTC.

V and J are TRBV5-4 and TRBJ1-4, with a tentative D call TRBD1 (6 bases). Trimming removed 3 bases at V and 5 bases at J, with 14 bases between. CDR1 and CDR2 (germline): SGHNT, YYREEE (reference sequence). The CDR3 is made up of 15 amino acids. In DNA form, the CDR3 reads TGTGCCAGCAGCTGGGGGGGGCTCGCAAATGAAAAACTGTTTTTT. It codes for CASSWGGLANEKLFF.

This chain links TRBV27 with TRBJ2-7, with unresolved D. Germline values: CDR1 MNHEY, CDR2 SMNVEV (reference sequence). Trimming cost V 4 bases and J 6 bases, with 7 bases left between them. This CDR3 comprises 11 residues. The DNA for the CDR3 is TGTGCCAGCAGTTCCGTAGGCGAGCAGTACTTC. Translating gives CASSSVGEQYF.

V and J are TRBV9 and TRBJ1-4; 8 bases are a match to TRBD1. The CDR3 has 15 residues. Germline values: CDR1 SGDLS, CDR2 YYNGEE. After removal of 4 bases from V and 4 bases from J, the junction contained 6 bases not matched to a gene. DNA for the CDR3: TGTGCCAGCAGCCCGGGACAGGAGATTAATGAAAAACTGTTTTTT. Translating it yields CASSPGQEINEKLFF.

The V gene is TRBV5-1, the J gene TRBJ1-1; D perhaps matches TRBD1 (5 bases). CDR1 is SGHRS, CDR2 YFSETQ, per germline. V lost 1 base, J lost 1 base, and 14 bases lay in between. There are 16 residues in the CDR3. CDR3 amino acids: CASSLIREGPNTEAFF. The CDR3 DNA reads as TGCGCCAGCAGCTTGATCCGGGAGGGGCCGAACACTGAAGCTTTCTTT.

This chain links TRBV30 with TRBJ2-2; 9 positions match TRBD1. Germline V gene sequence: CDR1 GTSNPN, CDR2 SVGIG (reference sequence). The trim removed 2 bases at V and 6 bases at J, leaving 10 bases unmatched. CDR3 size: 16 residues. DNA of the CDR3: TGTGCCTGGAGTTGGGGGGACAGGGATGGGGCCGGGGAGCTGTTTTTT. Its protein product is CAWSWGDRDGAGELFF.

The rearrangement links TRBV5-8 to TRBJ1-5; D ambiguous. Trimming removed 1 base at V and 4 bases at J, with 9 bases between. The CDR3 length is 14 residues. Germline lookup yields CDR1 SGHTS and CDR2 YDEGEE. The CDR3 is CASSLRVANQPQHF. For the CDR3, the DNA is TGTGCCAGCAGCTTGCGGGTGGCTAATCAGCCCCAGCATTTT. Combining the CDR3 with reference TRBV5-8 and TRBJ1-5 gives the whole variable domain EAGVTQSPTHLIKTRGQQATLRCSPISGHTSVYWYQQALGLGLQFLLWYDEGEERNRGNFPPRFSGRQFPNYSSELNVNALELEDSALYLCASSLRVANQPQHFGDGTRLSIL.

This clone was seen a single time. The gene calls are TRBV7-3 and TRBJ1-5, with TRBD1 matching 12 bases. The CDR3 has 20 residues. Germline V gives CDR1 SGHTA, CDR2 FQGTGA. The trim removed 3 bases at V and 7 bases at J, leaving 19 bases unmatched. The CDR3 is CASSFLFGTGGARGGQPQHF. The CDR3 nucleotides are TGTGCCAGCAGCTTCCTCTTTGGGACAGGGGGCGCGCGGGGAGGCCAGCCCCAGCATTTT.

The chain carries TRBV5-1 and TRBJ2-5; 12 nucleotides agree with TRBD1. Germline values: CDR1 SGHRS, CDR2 YFSETQ. With V trimmed by 4 bases and J by 5 bases, 9 bases remained unmatched. There are 16 residues in the CDR3. CDR3 DNA sequence: TGCGCCAGCAGCATTGCAGGGACAGGGGGCGATGAGACCCAGTACTTC. Translation gives CASSIAGTGGDETQYF.

This chain uses TRBV6-6 with TRBJ1-1, with D possibly TRBD1 on 5 matching bases. The CDR3 spans 14 residues. Trimming removed 3 bases at V and 1 base at J, with 9 bases between. Germline values: CDR1 MNHNY, CDR2 SVGAGI (reference sequence). The DNA for the CDR3 is TGTGCCAGCAGTTATTTGACAGCGAACACTGAAGCTTTCTTT. Protein sequence: CASSYLTANTEAFF.

This chain uses TRBV19 with TRBJ2-1, with D possibly being TRBD2 (5 bases). V lost 3 bases to trimming and J lost 0 bases, with 12 bases between them. This CDR3 is 16 amino acids long. CDR1 and CDR2 (germline): LNHDA, SQIVND (reference sequence). The CDR3, as DNA: TGTGCCAGTAGTATCCGAGCGGCTAGCTCCTACAATGAGCAGTTCTTC. Its translation: CASSIRAASSYNEQFF.

V is TRBV5-6 and J is TRBJ2-3, with D possibly being TRBD1 (6 bases). Germline values: CDR1 SGHDT, CDR2 YYEEEE. The CDR3 covers 17 residues. Trimming removed 4 bases from V and 0 bases from J, with 18 bases in between. Here the CDR3 reads CASSAPGHWVSTDTQYF. DNA for the CDR3: TGTGCCAGCAGCGCACCGGGACACTGGGTTAGCACAGATACGCAGTATTTT.

The V gene is TRBV5-1, the J gene TRBJ2-7; 10 nucleotides line up with TRBD2. This CDR3 region has 14 residues. With 7 bases clipped from V and 2 bases from J, the junction kept 6 bases outside the gene matches. Per the germline V gene, CDR1 is SGHRS and CDR2 is YFSETQ. CDR3 protein: CASARTSGAYEQYF. The DNA of the CDR3 is TGCGCCAGCGCCAGGACTAGCGGAGCCTACGAGCAGTACTTC.

This clone appeared once. The same CDR3 also results from other DNA sequences found in this sample. The chain couples TRBV27 to TRBJ2-7; no clear D gene. The CDR3 contains 12 residues. Germline loops: CDR1 MNHEY, CDR2 SMNVEV (reference sequence). The ends were cut back, 4 bases at V and 0 bases at J, with 4 bases in the middle. CDR3 sequence (DNA): TGTGCCAGCAGTTCTCCCTCCTACGAGCAGTACTTC. Its protein is CASSSPSYEQYF.

The sample holds one count of this clone. The chain employs TRBV5-1 and TRBJ1-3; 9 bases are shared with TRBD1. This CDR3 is 14 amino acids long. V shed 4 bases, J shed 6 bases, and the junction held 5 bases outside the gene matches. The germline gives CDR1 SGHRS, CDR2 YFSETQ. CDR3 DNA sequence: TGCGCCAGCAGCCCGGGACAGGGACTAAACACCATATATTTT. This gives the protein CASSPGQGLNTIYF.

On this clone: Additional DNA sequences in this sample encode the identical CDR3. The chain has TRBV7-2 and TRBJ1-5; 10 nucleotides line up with TRBD1. V was clipped by 3 bases and J by 4 bases; unmatched bases: 0. The length of the CDR3 is 14 residues. Per the germline V gene, CDR1 is SGHTA and CDR2 is FQGNSA. The CDR3 protein is CASSLDRGNQPQHF. CDR3 DNA: TGTGCCAGCAGCTTGGACAGGGGGAATCAGCCCCAGCATTTT.

The gene calls are TRBV7-2 and TRBJ2-3; 10 bases map to TRBD1. CDR3 length equals 18 residues. Germline CDR1 and CDR2: SGHTA and FQGNSA. After removal of 4 bases from V and 5 bases from J, the junction contained 15 bases not matched to a gene. The CDR3 is CASSSWGQGSFRKDTQYF. The CDR3 DNA sequence: TGTGCCAGCAGCTCGTGGGGACAGGGGAGTTTTAGGAAAGATACGCAGTATTTT.

CDR3 bases: TGTGCCAGCAGCTTAACCACGGTGAATTCACCCCTCCACTTT. Amino acids: CASSLTTVNSPLHF. The chain links TRBV7-3 to TRBJ1-6; D remains ambiguous. Trimming pared 0 bases from V and 7 bases from J, leaving 7 bases between. The CDR3 loop spans 14 amino acids. Per the germline V gene, CDR1 is SGHTA and CDR2 is FQGTGA.

The chain joins TRBV11-2 to TRBJ1-1; TRBD1 aligns across 12 bases. CDR3 length: 18 amino acids. The V segment lost 4 bases and the J segment 1 base; nucleotides outside the gene matches: 10. Germline CDR1 is SGHAT and CDR2 is FQNNGV. The CDR3 coding sequence is TGTGCCAGCAGCTCAACCGGGACAGGGGGCGCGTCGAACACTGAAGCTTTCTTT. Its protein product is CASSSTGTGGASNTEAFF.

This clone was recorded once. The chain carries TRBV5-1 and TRBJ1-1, with 7 bases that match TRBD1. Per germline, CDR1 SGHRS and CDR2 YFSETQ. V dropped 10 bases and J dropped 0; count of bases not matched to a gene: 15. The CDR3 spans 16 residues. CDR3 in DNA: TGCGCCTCACGGGCGGGGACAGACGGTATGAACACTGAAGCTTTCTTT. Translation gives CASRAGTDGMNTEAFF. Based on the CDR3 plus reference TRBV5-1 and TRBJ1-1, the full variable domain is KAGVTQTPRYLIKTRGQQVTLSCSPISGHRSVSWYQQTPGQGLQFLFEYFSETQRNKGNFPGRFSGRQFSNSRSEMNVSTLELGDSALYLCASRAGTDGMNTEAFFGQGTRLTVV.

V and J are TRBV20-1 and TRBJ1-1; no clear D gene. This CDR3 region has 11 residues. The V gene lost 3 bases and the J gene lost 5 bases, with 7 bases spanning the gap. The germline gives CDR1 DFQATT, CDR2 SNEGSKA (reference sequence). DNA of the CDR3: TGCAGTGCTAGTAAGTGGACTGAAGCTTTCTTT. Protein sequence: CSASKWTEAFF.

The gene calls are TRBV28 and TRBJ2-2; D may match TRBD1 or TRBD2 (5 bases each). Trimming removed 3 bases from V and 4 bases from J, with 15 bases in between. CDR1 and CDR2 from the germline V gene are MDHEN and SYDVKM. CDR3 length equals 16 residues. CDR3 sequence (DNA): TGTGCCAGCAGTTTCTCAGGGAGTATCAGCACCGGGGAGCTGTTTTTT. Its translation is CASSFSGSISTGELFF.

In nucleotides, the CDR3 is TGTGCCAGCAGCCTAGGACTAGCGCAACGCACAGATACGCAGTATTTT. This translates into CASSLGLAQRTDTQYF. The V and J genes are TRBV7-3 and TRBJ2-3; 9 bases align to TRBD2. The V gene end was trimmed by 5 bases and the J gene end by 1 base; junction bases not matched to a gene: 7. This CDR3 region has 16 residues. Germline V gene data show CDR1 as SGHTA and CDR2 as FQGTGA.

The rearrangement links TRBV5-4 to TRBJ1-1, with TRBD1 matching over 7 bases. The germline gives CDR1 SGHNT, CDR2 YYREEE (reference sequence). The CDR3 sequence is 16 residues long. V lost 3 bases to trimming and J lost 5 bases; unmatched junction nucleotides: 13. The CDR3 is CASSSPRQGRGTEAFF. In DNA, the CDR3 is TGTGCCAGCAGCTCCCCCAGACAGGGAAGGGGGACTGAAGCTTTCTTT.

The rearrangement joins TRBV28 to TRBJ1-3; maybe TRBD1 (6 bases). Germline loops: CDR1 MDHEN, CDR2 SYDVKM. Deletions cut 6 bases from V and 8 bases from J, with 20 bases between. The CDR3 sequence is 15 residues long. The chain's CDR3 is CASSAQQGYGDTIYF. The CDR3 DNA follows: TGTGCCAGCAGCGCTCAACAGGGTTATGGGGACACCATATATTTT.

This chain connects TRBV9 to TRBJ2-1, with TRBD1 matching 10 bases. This CDR3 has 17 amino acids. Germline V lookup: CDR1 SGDLS, CDR2 YYNGEE. Trimming removed 0 bases from V and 6 bases from J; junction bases left unmatched: 9. The CDR3 loop reads CASSVAFLGQGSNEQFF. CDR3 in DNA: TGTGCCAGCAGCGTAGCTTTTTTGGGACAGGGGAGCAATGAGCAGTTCTTC.